Here is one T cell receptor (beta chain) with its context. At one end the junction does not follow the germline gene, possibly because of a read error. The CDR3 totals 12 residues. Germline CDR1 reads SGHAT; CDR2 reads FQNNGV. Single viable CD3+CD4+CD8-CD45RO+ cells were sorted as the memory CD4+ T cells. Clones were read by immunoSEQ multiplex PCR, and TCRdb kept only the in-frame ones, dropping some. The sample lists roughly 50,000 clones; roughly 72% were seen once. The record originates from a study of memory CD4+ T cells and cytomegalovirus serostatus. Study-level background: Donors were healthy Belgian adults, 9 CMV seropositive and 24 seronegative.

J is TRBJ2-7 and V is TRBV11-2; TRBD1 aligns across 9 bases. Sequencing was done on a sample of memory CD4+ T cells from blood. The origin of this receptor is an adult in good health and CMV-seronegative. CDR3: CASSSGGGQGFF. DNA for the CDR3: TGTGCCAGCAGCTCAGGGGGGGGACAGGGATTCTTC.